The source of this TCR beta chain is a study of blood T cell repertoires in COVID-19 (dated by TCRdb to about 2020). Looking at the study overall: Samples covering the acute and convalescent phases of COVID-19 were provided by collaborators in the United States, Italy and Spain. The sample metadata nearly always contained a de-identified subject ID, COVID-19 status, age in years and sex. HLA class I and class II types, where available, came from metadata supplied by the sample provider rather than from assay-based typing. The samples were drawn from the first 160 participants of the ongoing ImmuneRACE study and from 1,200 or so subjects provided by 6 global collaborators. Deeply sampled blood TCRbeta repertoires from subjects exposed to, actively infected with, or recovered from COVID-19 were included in the dataset. The prospective study material was composed of cDNA or gDNA derived from T cells, B-cell-depleted T cells, or PBMCs. The repertoires were made available in a free public database intended to serve as a resource for research on the immune response to SARS-CoV-2.

General conclusions and limits of the study: Clinical and demographic metadata were provided uncurated, with the amount varying by source and participant.

Each collaborating institution followed its own protocols to collect whole blood in K2EDTA tubes. For TCRbeta analysis, collaborators shipped samples in one of three forms: frozen whole blood, isolated PBMCs, or DNA extracted from either of those sample types. The CDR3 runs 14 residues from the cysteine to the phenylalanine. The only DNA kept is the CDR3, 42 bases in frame from the first base. From the germline V gene, CDR1 is SGHAT and CDR2 is FQNNGV. As for this clone: Its antigen is currently not known. One end of the junction fails to match germline, which may point to a read error.

TCRbeta CDR3 regions were amplified from genomic DNA by means of the immunoSEQ Assay, a bias-controlled multiplex PCR. The study's processing was this. Within the assay, amplification of reference gene primers was used to estimate how many nucleated cells each sample contained. To quantify the absolute abundance of each unique TCRbeta CDR3 rearrangement, sequence reads were collapsed and filtered. For each sample, productive Simpson clonality was calculated by taking the square root of Simpson's diversity index across productive rearrangements. The clones in this table, taken by TCRdb from immuneACCESS, are in-frame only. Not every clone is retained; where verified, under half of the shortfall comes from an unresolved V gene, and the cause of the rest is unknown. V and J calls and clone size are copied from that table; D and trimming were computed from the DNA. The sample profile shows around 81,000 clones; about 82% of them were found once. 3% to 3.5% of the sample comes from the top ten.

The TCR sequence derives from a man in his forties or fifties with acute or convalescent COVID-19. Sequencing was carried out using peripheral blood. The V and J segments used are TRBV11-2 and TRBJ1-3; 7 bases in between match TRBD1. The CDR3 region reads CASSVDRAGNTIYF. The DNA reads TGTGCCAGCAGCGTAGACAGGGCTGGAAACACCATATATTTT.